In its sample, the clone carrying this TCR beta chain was seen once. This sample was taken from a study of blood T cell repertoires in COVID-19. At the level of the study: Material from acute and convalescent COVID-19 was sourced from the United States, Italy and Spain.

The CDR3 contains 17 residues. The V and J ends lost 3 bases and 2 bases, in that order; junction bases with no gene match: 11. CDR1 is MGHDK and CDR2 is SYGVNS in the germline V gene. During active infection, Seattle patients enrolled and were then monitored through disease. Authors' processing steps: The authors estimated nucleated cell counts from reference gene primer amplification. The data were produced by immunoSEQ multiplex PCR, yet TCRdb's version contains in-frame clones alone and is incomplete. V, J and clone size were drawn from that table, and D and trimming were deduced from the DNA. Found here are over 150,000 clones, 80% to 85% of them singletons; the top ten hold about 6.7%.

Specimen: peripheral blood. This clonotype originated in a woman aged 40-49 years with COVID-19, enrolled during active disease. The chain employs TRBV25-1 and TRBJ2-7, with 9 bases that match TRBD1. The CDR3 loop reads CASSDRLARDRAYEQYF. The CDR3 region has the DNA TGTGCCAGCAGTGATCGCCTAGCCCGGGACAGGGCCTACGAGCAGTACTTC.